Below, 2 T cell receptor beta chains from the same sample are listed, as sequenced in a study of radiotherapy plus CTLA-4 blockade in lung cancer. Some clones are missing from TCRdb's copy, which holds only in-frame ones; the method was immunoSEQ multiplex PCR. The profile covers 75,000 to 95,000 clones, with about four fifths appearing a single time and under 30% taken by the ten largest. This sample comprised peripheral blood, obtained from a patient treated with radiotherapy plus ipilimumab. The receptors were gathered from a human donor with non-small cell lung cancer that progressed on radiotherapy plus ipilimumab.

The chain employs TRBV11-2 and TRBJ2-7; D possibly corresponds to TRBD2 (6 bases). Deletions cut 2 bases from V and 0 bases from J, with 14 bases between. The CDR3 spans 16 residues. Germline CDR1 SGHAT, CDR2 FQNNGV. CDR3 coding DNA: TGTGCCAGCAGCTTAAGGGGAGCGGGTAGCTCCTACGAGCAGTACGTC. Translated, it gives CASSLRGAGSSYEQYV.

The chain couples TRBV6-1 to TRBJ1-5, with D perhaps matching TRBD1 (5 bases). The CDR3 covers 15 residues. V was pared by 7 bases and J by 1 base, with 14 bases between. Germline CDR1 MNHNS, CDR2 SASEGT. CDR3 region: CASMFGGGSNQPQHF. The CDR3 bases are TGTGCCAGCATGTTTGGGGGGGGGAGCAATCAGCCCCAGCATTTT.